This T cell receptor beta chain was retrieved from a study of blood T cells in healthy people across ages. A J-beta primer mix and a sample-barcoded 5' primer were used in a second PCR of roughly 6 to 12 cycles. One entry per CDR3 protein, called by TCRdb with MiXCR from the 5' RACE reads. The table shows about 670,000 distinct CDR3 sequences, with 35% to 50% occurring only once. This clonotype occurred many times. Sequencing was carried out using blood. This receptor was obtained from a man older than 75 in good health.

The chain's CDR3 is CASSFGGGAETQYF. The CDR3 coding sequence is TGTGCCAGCAGTTTCGGCGGGGGGGCAGAGACCCAGTACTTC. The chain uses TRBV6-2 or TRBV6-3 and TRBJ2-5; TRBD2 aligns across 9 bases. Germline-derived CDR1 and CDR2 are MNHEY and SVGEGT. J was trimmed by 4 bases and V by 4 bases; bases with no gene match: 4. CDR3 length: 14 amino acids.